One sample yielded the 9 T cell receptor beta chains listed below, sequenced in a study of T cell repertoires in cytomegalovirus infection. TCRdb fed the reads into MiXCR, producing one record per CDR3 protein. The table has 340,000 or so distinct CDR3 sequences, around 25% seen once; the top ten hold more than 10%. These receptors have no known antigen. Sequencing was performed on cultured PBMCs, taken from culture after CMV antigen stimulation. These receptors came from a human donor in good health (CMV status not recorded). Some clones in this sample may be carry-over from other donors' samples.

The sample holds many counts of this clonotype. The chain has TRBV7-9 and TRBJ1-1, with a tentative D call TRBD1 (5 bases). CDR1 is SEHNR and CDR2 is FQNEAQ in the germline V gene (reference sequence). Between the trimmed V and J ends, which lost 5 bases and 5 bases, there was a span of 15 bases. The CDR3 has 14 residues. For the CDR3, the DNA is TGTGCCAGCAGCACTCCTTTGGGGGGAACTGAAGCTTTCTTT. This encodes CASSTPLGGTEAFF.

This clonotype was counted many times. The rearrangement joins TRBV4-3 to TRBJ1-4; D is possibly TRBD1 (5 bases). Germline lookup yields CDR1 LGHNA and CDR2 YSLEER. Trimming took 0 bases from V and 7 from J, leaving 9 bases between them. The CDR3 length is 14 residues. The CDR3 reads CASSQDGGSEKLFF. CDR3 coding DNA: TGCGCCAGCAGCCAAGACGGGGGAAGTGAAAAACTGTTTTTT.

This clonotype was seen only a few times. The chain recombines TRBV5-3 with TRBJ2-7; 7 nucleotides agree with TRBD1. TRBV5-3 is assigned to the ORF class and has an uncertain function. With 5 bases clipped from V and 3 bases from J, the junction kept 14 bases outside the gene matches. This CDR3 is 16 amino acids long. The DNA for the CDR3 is TGTGCCAGAAGGCCGGACAGGCCCACTCTCCTCTACGAGCAGTACGTC. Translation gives CARRPDRPTLLYEQYV.

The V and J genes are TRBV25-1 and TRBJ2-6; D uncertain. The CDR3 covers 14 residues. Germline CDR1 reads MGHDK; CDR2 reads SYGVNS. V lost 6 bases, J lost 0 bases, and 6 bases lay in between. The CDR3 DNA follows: TGTGCCAGCAGCCAGAGCTCTGGGGCCAACGTCCTGACTTTC. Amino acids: CASSQSSGANVLTF.

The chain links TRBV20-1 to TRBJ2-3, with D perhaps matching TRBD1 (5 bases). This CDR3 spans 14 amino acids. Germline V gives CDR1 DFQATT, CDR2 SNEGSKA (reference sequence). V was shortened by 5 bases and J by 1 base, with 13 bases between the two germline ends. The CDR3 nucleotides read TGCAGTGCTTTGGACACCTACGGCACAGATACGCAGTATTTT. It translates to CSALDTYGTDTQYF.

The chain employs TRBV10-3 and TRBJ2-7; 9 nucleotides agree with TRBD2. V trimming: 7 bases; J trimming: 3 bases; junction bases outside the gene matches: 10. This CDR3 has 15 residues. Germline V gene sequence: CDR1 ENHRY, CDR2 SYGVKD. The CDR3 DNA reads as TGTGCCATCAAACCACAGACTAGCGGACACTACGAGCAGTACTTC. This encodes CAIKPQTSGHYEQYF.

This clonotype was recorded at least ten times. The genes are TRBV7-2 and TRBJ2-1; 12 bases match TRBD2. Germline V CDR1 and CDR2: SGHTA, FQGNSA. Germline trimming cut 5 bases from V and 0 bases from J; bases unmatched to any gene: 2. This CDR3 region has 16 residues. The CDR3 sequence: CASSKTSGSSYNEQFF. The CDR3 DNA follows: TGTGCCAGCAGCAAGACTAGCGGGAGCTCCTACAATGAGCAGTTCTTC.

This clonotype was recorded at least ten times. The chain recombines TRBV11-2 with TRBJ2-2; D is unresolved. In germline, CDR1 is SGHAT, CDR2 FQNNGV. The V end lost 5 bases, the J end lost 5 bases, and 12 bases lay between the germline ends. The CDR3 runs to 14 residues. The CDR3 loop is CASSPASRTGELFF. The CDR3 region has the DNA TGTGCCAGCAGCCCCGCGTCCCGTACCGGGGAGCTGTTTTTT.

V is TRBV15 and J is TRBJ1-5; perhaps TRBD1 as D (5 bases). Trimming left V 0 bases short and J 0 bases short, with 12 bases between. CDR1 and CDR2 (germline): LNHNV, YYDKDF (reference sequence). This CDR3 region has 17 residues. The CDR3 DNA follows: TGTGCCACCAGCAGAGATCGGGGCAGCCATAGCAATCAGCCCCAGCATTTT. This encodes CATSRDRGSHSNQPQHF.